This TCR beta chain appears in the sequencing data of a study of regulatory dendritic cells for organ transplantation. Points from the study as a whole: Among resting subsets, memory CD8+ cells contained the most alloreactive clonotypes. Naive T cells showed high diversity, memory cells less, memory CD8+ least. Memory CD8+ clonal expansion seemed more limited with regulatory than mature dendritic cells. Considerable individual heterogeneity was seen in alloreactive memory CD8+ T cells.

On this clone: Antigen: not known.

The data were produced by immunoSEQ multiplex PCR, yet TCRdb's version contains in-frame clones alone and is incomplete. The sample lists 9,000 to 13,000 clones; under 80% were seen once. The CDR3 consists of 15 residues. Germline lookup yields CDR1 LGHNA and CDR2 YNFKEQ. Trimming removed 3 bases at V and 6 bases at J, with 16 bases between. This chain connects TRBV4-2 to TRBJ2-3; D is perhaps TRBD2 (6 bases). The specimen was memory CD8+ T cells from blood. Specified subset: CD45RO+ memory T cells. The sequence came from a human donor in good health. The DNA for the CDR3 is TGTGCCAGCAGCCAGGGGGACTCCCCGGCGGATACGCAGTATTTT. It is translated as CASSQGDSPADTQYF.